These 27 T cell receptor beta chains originate from one sample sequenced in a study of CD8 T cells in Susac syndrome. An input of about 0.45 to 1 ug of RNA was subjected to reverse transcription using random hexamers. TCRdb analysed the immunoSEQ multiplex PCR reads with MiXCR anew, one entry per CDR3 protein. The sample contains 85,000 to 95,000 distinct CDR3 sequences, roughly 94% of which appear only once. The sample comprised CD4+ T cells from PBMCs. The receptor set was obtained from a human donor with Susac syndrome.

The V call is TRBV20-1, the J call TRBJ2-1, with D possibly TRBD2 on 7 matching bases. CDR1 and CDR2 (germline): DFQATT, SNEGSKA (reference sequence). This CDR3 is 14 amino acids long. The V end was cut by 6 bases, the J end by 7 bases, with 19 bases between. CDR3 nucleotide sequence: TGCAGTGCCCGGTCCGGGGGGCGGAATAATGAGCAGTTCTTC. Its protein is CSARSGGRNNEQFF.

The V call is TRBV12-5, the J call TRBJ2-1; TRBD1 matches 8 bases. The V gene's germline CDR1 is LGHNT and CDR2 FRNRAP. J gave up 6 bases and V 6 bases, and 13 bases lay outside the gene matches. This CDR3 contains 16 residues. The CDR3 nucleotides read TGTGCTAGTGGAGTATACCGGGACAGGACGTTCAATGAGCAGTTCTTC. It is translated as CASGVYRDRTFNEQFF. Supplemented by reference TRBV12-5 and TRBJ2-1, the full variable domain reads DARVTQTPRHKVTEMGQEVTMRCQPILGHNTVFWYRQTMMQGLELLAYFRNRAPLDDSGMPKDRFSAEMPDATLATLKIQPSEPRDSAVYFCASGVYRDRTFNEQFFGPGTRLTVL.

The rearrangement links TRBV6-1 to TRBJ2-5; 14 bases fit TRBD2. V was clipped by 6 bases and J by 5 bases; unmatched bases: 8. The CDR3 has 16 amino acids. Germline CDR1 is MNHNS and CDR2 is SASEGT. The CDR3 DNA follows: TGTGCCAGCAGCTCGACTAGCGGGGGGGCCCGGGAGACCCAGTACTTC. Translation: CASSSTSGGARETQYF.

The chain employs TRBV7-2 and TRBJ2-1; D possibly corresponds to TRBD1 (6 bases). The ends were cut back, 3 bases at V and 5 bases at J, with 8 bases in the middle. This CDR3 has 13 residues. Looked up from germline, CDR1 is SGHTA and CDR2 is FQGNSA. The CDR3 sequence: CASSFGTNNEQFF. The DNA of the CDR3 is TGTGCCAGCAGCTTCGGGACAAACAATGAGCAGTTCTTC.

This sequence joins TRBV15 and TRBJ2-7; TRBD2 might be the D (6 bases). V was cut by 0 bases and J by 3 bases, with 12 bases left in between. The CDR3 spans 15 residues. The germline V gene encodes CDR1 LNHNV and CDR2 YYDKDF (reference sequence). The DNA for the CDR3 is TGTGCCACCAGCAGAGATAGTGGGAGGAACTACGAGCAGTACTTC. Translating gives CATSRDSGRNYEQYF.

The rearrangement uses TRBV12-3 or TRBV12-4 and TRBJ1-1, with a possible D match to TRBD1 (5 bases). The CDR3 spans 12 residues. The V gene lost 6 bases and the J gene lost 5 bases, with 10 bases spanning the gap. CDR3 bases: TGTGCCAGCAGCCGGGGGAGAACTGAAGCTTTCTTT. Encoded protein: CASSRGRTEAFF.

This chain links TRBV10-3 with TRBJ2-1; weak D call: TRBD2 (6 bases). Per the germline V gene, CDR1 is ENHRY and CDR2 is SYGVKD. The ends were cut back, 2 bases at V and 6 bases at J, with 11 bases in the middle. This CDR3 contains 14 residues. CDR3: CAISEGAGSNEQFF. CDR3 bases: TGTGCCATCAGTGAGGGGGCGGGGAGCAATGAGCAGTTCTTC.

The chain combines TRBV10-3 with TRBJ1-4; 11 nucleotides agree with TRBD1. This CDR3 has 16 amino acids. Germline values: CDR1 ENHRY, CDR2 SYGVKD. V lost 3 bases, J lost 7 bases, and 7 bases stayed unmatched. CDR3 bases: TGTGCCATCAGTGAAACTGACGGGACAGGGGGTGAAAAACTGTTTTTT. Translated, it gives CAISETDGTGGEKLFF.

The V gene is TRBV30, the J gene TRBJ2-3; 7 bases are a match to TRBD1. The CDR3 has 14 amino acids. Germline CDR1 reads GTSNPN; CDR2 reads SVGIG (reference sequence). J was trimmed by 1 base and V by 5 bases; bases with no gene match: 6. DNA of the CDR3: TGTGCCTGGGATGGCACAGGGGGCACAGATACGCAGTATTTT. Protein sequence: CAWDGTGGTDTQYF.

This chain joins TRBV28 and TRBJ1-2; the match to TRBD1 covers 9 bases. This CDR3 is built from 16 residues. The V and J ends lost 3 bases and 0 bases, in that order; junction bases with no gene match: 5. Germline V CDR1 and CDR2: MDHEN, SYDVKM. The CDR3 loop reads CASSFPGQGANYGYTF. In DNA, the CDR3 is TGTGCCAGCAGTTTCCCGGGACAGGGAGCTAACTATGGCTACACCTTC.

This chain joins TRBV9 and TRBJ2-7; D could derive from TRBD1 or TRBD2 (5 bases each). The V gene's germline CDR1 is SGDLS and CDR2 YYNGEE. The CDR3 extends over 14 amino acids. V was clipped by 3 bases and J by 3 bases, with 13 bases between them. CDR3: CASSAVGASYEQYF. In DNA form, the CDR3 reads TGTGCCAGCAGCGCGGTCGGGGCTAGCTACGAGCAGTACTTC. The full variable domain, its missing parts supplied by reference TRBV9 and TRBJ2-7, is DSGVTQTPKHLITATGQRVTLRCSPRSGDLSVYWYQQSLDQGLQFLIQYYNGEERAKGNILERFSAQQFPDLHSELNLSSLELGDSALYFCASSAVGASYEQYFGPGTRLTVT.

This clonotype has a single count. The rearrangement uses TRBV15 and TRBJ2-3, with a possible D match to TRBD2 (6 bases). This CDR3 spans 16 amino acids. Between the trimmed V and J ends, which lost 7 bases and 2 bases, there was a span of 19 bases. Germline V gene data show CDR1 as LNHNV and CDR2 as YYDKDF (reference sequence). CDR3 in DNA: TGTGCCACCACCCGGACACCGGGACTGCTCACAGATACGCAGTATTTT. Translated: CATTRTPGLLTDTQYF.

V gene TRBV18 combines with J gene TRBJ1-5, with unresolved D. Germline V CDR1 and CDR2: KGHSH, LQKENI. The CDR3 totals 13 residues. V was shortened by 3 bases and J by 3 bases, with 6 bases between the two germline ends. The CDR3 DNA is TGTGCCAGCTCACCCGACACCAATCAGCCCCAGCATTTT. Its translation is CASSPDTNQPQHF.

This clonotype was observed a single time. The CDR3 nucleotides read TGTGCCAGCAGCTTAGCGAACAAGGAAAAACTGTTTTTT. Its protein product is CASSLANKEKLFF. This sequence joins TRBV7-9 and TRBJ1-4; no clear D. Germline V gene sequence: CDR1 SEHNR, CDR2 FQNEAQ (reference sequence). This CDR3 spans 13 amino acids. V was trimmed by 0 bases and J by 8 bases, leaving 7 bases between them.

V is TRBV2 and J is TRBJ2-1; D is undetermined. CDR1 is SNHLY, CDR2 FYNNEI, per germline. V gave up 6 bases and J gave up 0 bases, with 12 bases separating them. There are 15 residues in the CDR3. Here the CDR3 DNA reads TGTGCCAGCAGCGCCGTCTCGGGCTCCTACAATGAGCAGTTCTTC. Translation: CASSAVSGSYNEQFF.

The chain combines TRBV6-5 with TRBJ2-1; D is uncertain. V gave up 5 bases and J gave up 5 bases, with 7 bases separating them. There are 12 residues in the CDR3. Looked up from germline, CDR1 is MNHEY and CDR2 is SVGAGI. The CDR3 is CASSSRDNEQFF. The CDR3 DNA follows: TGTGCCAGCAGTAGTAGGGACAATGAGCAGTTCTTC.

The rearrangement joins TRBV28 to TRBJ1-5, with a weak D call TRBD1 (5 bases). Per germline, CDR1 MDHEN and CDR2 SYDVKM. Trimming cost V 5 bases and J 5 bases, with 16 bases left between them. This CDR3 comprises 15 residues. CDR3 DNA sequence: TGTGCCAGCAGTCTTCTCCGGGACCAACATCAGCCCCAGCATTTT. It is translated as CASSLLRDQHQPQHF.

The chain carries TRBV12-3 or TRBV12-4 and TRBJ1-5; 7 positions agree with TRBD1. This CDR3 comprises 14 residues. V lost 5 bases and J lost 7; bases outside the gene matches: 8. The chain's CDR3 is CASSTRQGYQPQHF. CDR3 coding DNA: TGTGCCAGCAGTACCCGACAGGGATACCAGCCCCAGCATTTT.

The chain links TRBV4-3 to TRBJ2-5; D possibly matches TRBD1 or TRBD2 (5 bases each). Germline V gene sequence: CDR1 LGHNA, CDR2 YSLEER. Trimming stripped 0 bases from V and 5 bases from J, with 16 bases between. This CDR3 is built from 16 residues. This CDR3 reads CASSQDPPQGGETQYF. CDR3 coding DNA: TGCGCCAGCAGCCAAGATCCCCCGCAGGGCGGGGAGACCCAGTACTTC.

J is TRBJ2-1 and V is TRBV20-1; 7 bases align to TRBD2. The CDR3 extends over 12 amino acids. Germline V gene lookup returns CDR1 DFQATT and CDR2 SNEGSKA (reference sequence). Trimming cost V 3 bases and J 8 bases; bases outside gene matches: 4. CDR3 loop: CSASGLVDEQFF. For the CDR3, the DNA is TGCAGTGCTAGTGGACTAGTTGATGAGCAGTTCTTC.

The chain uses TRBV5-4 and TRBJ2-1; possibly TRBD2 for D (6 bases). Germline CDR1 is SGHNT and CDR2 is YYREEE (reference sequence). There are 14 residues in the CDR3. The V gene lost 0 bases and the J gene lost 6 bases, with 10 bases spanning the gap. The DNA for the CDR3 is TGTGCCAGCAGCTTGGGGGGGGAACTCAATGAGCAGTTCTTC. Translation gives CASSLGGELNEQFF.

The chain is built from TRBV11-2 and TRBJ2-1; 9 nucleotides line up with TRBD1. Germline V gene sequence: CDR1 SGHAT, CDR2 FQNNGV. V lost 2 bases, J lost 3 bases, and 5 bases stayed unmatched. The length of the CDR3 is 16 residues. The CDR3 here is CASSLWGGQGYNEQFF. Written as DNA, the CDR3 is TGTGCCAGCAGCTTATGGGGGGGACAGGGCTACAATGAGCAGTTCTTC. Looking up the rest from reference TRBV11-2 and TRBJ2-1 gives the full variable domain: EAGVAQSPRYKIIEKRQSVAFWCNPISGHATLYWYQQILGQGPKLLIQFQNNGVVDDSQLPKDRFSAERLKGVDSTLKIQPAKLEDSAVYLCASSLWGGQGYNEQFFGPGTRLTVL.

The CDR3 loop is CASSLVGGDTQYF. CDR3 coding DNA: TGTGCCAGCAGTTTAGTCGGGGGCGATACGCAGTATTTT. The J gene is TRBJ2-3, the V gene TRBV28; D might be TRBD1 or TRBD2, each matching 6 bases. Per germline, CDR1 MDHEN and CDR2 SYDVKM. Trimming shortened V by 2 bases and J by 6 bases, and 9 bases separated the two germline ends. The CDR3 is made up of 13 amino acids.

The gene calls are TRBV25-1 and TRBJ2-7; 11 nucleotides line up with TRBD2. V gave up 8 bases and J gave up 6 bases; unmatched junction bases: 6. CDR1 and CDR2 from the germline V gene are MGHDK and SYGVNS. The CDR3 runs 13 residues. The CDR3 reads CASRLAGNSEQYF. The CDR3 DNA reads TGTGCCAGCCGACTAGCGGGGAACTCCGAGCAGTACTTC.

The chain links TRBV20-1 to TRBJ2-5, with TRBD1 identical over 8 bases. There are 15 residues in the CDR3. CDR1 and CDR2 from the germline V gene are DFQATT and SNEGSKA (reference sequence). With 3 bases clipped from V and 5 bases from J, the junction kept 11 bases outside the gene matches. The CDR3 nucleotides read TGCAGTGCTAGGGCCCCGACAGGGGTAAAGGAGACCCAGTACTTC. Encoded protein: CSARAPTGVKETQYF.

The chain uses TRBV20-1 and TRBJ2-2, with D perhaps TRBD1 (6 bases). The CDR3 length is 16 residues. Germline CDR1 and CDR2: DFQATT and SNEGSKA (reference sequence). With 6 bases removed from V and 3 bases from J, the gap between germline ends came to 20 bases. The CDR3, as DNA: TGCAGTGCCCGACCCGACAGGTTTAATTACACCGGGGAGCTGTTTTTT. Amino acid sequence: CSARPDRFNYTGELFF.

This chain uses TRBV10-3 with TRBJ2-1; unclear D gene. Trimming cost V 4 bases and J 6 bases, with 7 bases left between them. Germline V gene sequence: CDR1 ENHRY, CDR2 SYGVKD. The CDR3 is 12 residues long. CDR3 nucleotide sequence: TGTGCCATCAGTGGGTCCCCCAATGAGCAGTTCTTC. This gives the protein CAISGSPNEQFF.